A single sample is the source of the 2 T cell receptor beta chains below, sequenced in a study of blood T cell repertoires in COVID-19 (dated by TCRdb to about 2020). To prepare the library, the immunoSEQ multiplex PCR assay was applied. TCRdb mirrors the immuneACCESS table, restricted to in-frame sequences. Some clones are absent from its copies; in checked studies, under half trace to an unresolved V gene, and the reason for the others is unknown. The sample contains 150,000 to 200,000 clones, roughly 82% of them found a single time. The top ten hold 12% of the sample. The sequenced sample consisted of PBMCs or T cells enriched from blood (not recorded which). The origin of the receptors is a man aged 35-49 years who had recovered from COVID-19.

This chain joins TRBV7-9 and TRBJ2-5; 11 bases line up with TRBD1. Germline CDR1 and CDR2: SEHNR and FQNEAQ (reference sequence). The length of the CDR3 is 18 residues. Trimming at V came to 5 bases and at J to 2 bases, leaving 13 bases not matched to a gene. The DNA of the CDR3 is TGTGCCAGCAGCCAAAACTGGGGACAGGGGGTTCCTCAAGAGACCCAGTACTTC. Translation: CASSQNWGQGVPQETQYF.

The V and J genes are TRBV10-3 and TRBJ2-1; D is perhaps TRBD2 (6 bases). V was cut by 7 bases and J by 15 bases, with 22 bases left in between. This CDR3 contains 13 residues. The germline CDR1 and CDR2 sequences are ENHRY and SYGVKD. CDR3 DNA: TGTGCCATCACCTCTGGGACTCGAAGCCGGCGGTTCTTC. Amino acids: CAITSGTRSRRFF.